These 21 T cell receptor beta chains were all obtained from the same sample, sequenced in a study of T-cell memory formation after mild COVID-19 (dated by TCRdb to the early 2020s). Library method: 5' RACE. The sample was run on an Illumina NovaSeq 6000. TCRdb cleaned the public reads at Q25 with fastp, built clones with MiXCR and kept in-frame beta chains. Each CDR3 protein appears once, grouped with its most common genes and DNA. The sample records 350,000 to 450,000 distinct CDR3 sequences, 28% of which are singletons. Jointly, the top ten make up about 13% of the sample. The sample consisted of PBMCs or a T cell subset sorted from them (not recorded which). These receptors all stem from an adult woman who had mild COVID-19 (a few samples of this study predate the infection). The sample titles of this study are shuffled in the database, so cell type and time point are left out; the donor was told from shared clones.

The table lists this clonotype with a few counts. The CDR3: CSVEVAGEGEQFF. CDR3 sequence (DNA): TGCAGCGTTGAAGTGGCAGGGGAGGGTGAGCAGTTCTTC. This chain connects TRBV29-1 to TRBJ2-1, with D perhaps TRBD2 (7 bases). V lost 1 base and J 9 bases, leaving 13 bases between the germline ends. This CDR3 has 13 residues. Germline V gene data show CDR1 as SQVTM and CDR2 as ANQGSEA.

J is TRBJ1-1 and V is TRBV15, with 7 bases that match TRBD1. The CDR3 runs 16 residues. V lost 0 bases and J lost 5; bases outside the gene matches: 9. Germline V gene lookup returns CDR1 LNHNV and CDR2 YYDKDF (reference sequence). CDR3 in DNA: TGTGCCACCAGCAGAGATCTCGGGACAGTAGCGACTGAAGCTTTCTTT. The encoded protein is CATSRDLGTVATEAFF.

The V gene is TRBV11-3, the J gene TRBJ2-1, with TRBD2 matching over 12 bases. Per the germline V gene, CDR1 is SGHNT and CDR2 is YENEEA. V dropped 3 bases and J dropped 7; count of bases not matched to a gene: 4. The CDR3 loop spans 15 amino acids. The DNA of the CDR3 is TGTGCCAGCAGCTTGGGACTAGCGGGTCGTAATGAGCAGTTCTTC. Translating it yields CASSLGLAGRNEQFF.

CDR3 nucleotide sequence: TGCAGTGCTAGAGAGGCCCACTCCTACGAGCAGTACTTC. Its protein product is CSAREAHSYEQYF. J is TRBJ2-7 and V is TRBV20-1; no clear D. The germline V gene encodes CDR1 DFQATT and CDR2 SNEGSKA (reference sequence). This CDR3 has 13 residues. Between the trimmed V and J ends, which lost 0 bases and 0 bases, there was a span of 6 bases.

This clonotype has a handful of counts. V and J are TRBV20-1 and TRBJ1-1; D ambiguous. The CDR3 loop spans 16 amino acids. The germline V gene has CDR1 DFQATT and CDR2 SNEGSKA (reference sequence). V lost 4 bases, J lost 2 bases, and 20 bases lay in between. The CDR3, as DNA: TGCAGTGCTATGGACGTCTTGGAACGGGGTAACACTGAAGCTTTCTTT. Protein: CSAMDVLERGNTEAFF.

This clonotype showed up just once. This rearrangement joins TRBV18 to TRBJ2-7, with 11 bases aligning to TRBD2. CDR3 length: 17 amino acids. Trimming at V came to 2 bases and at J to 1 base, leaving 7 bases not matched to a gene. Germline CDR1 and CDR2: KGHSH and LQKENI. CDR3 residues: CASSPLGLAEASYEQYF. Written as DNA, the CDR3 is TGTGCCAGCTCACCATTGGGACTAGCGGAGGCATCCTACGAGCAGTACTTC.

This clonotype was observed once. The chain recombines TRBV29-1 with TRBJ1-5; possible D gene TRBD1, 6 bases. V shed 7 bases and J shed 5 bases, with 18 bases lying between them. CDR3 length: 14 amino acids. Germline-derived CDR1 and CDR2 are SQVTM and ANQGSEA. The CDR3 protein is CSAPGNEGDQPQHF. The CDR3 DNA follows: TGCAGCGCCCCCGGCAATGAGGGGGATCAGCCCCAGCATTTT.

The rearrangement joins TRBV29-1 to TRBJ2-7; 9 bases are shared with TRBD2. Germline assignment: CDR1 SQVTM and CDR2 ANQGSEA. Trimming cost V 4 bases and J 1 base; bases outside gene matches: 2. The CDR3 loop spans 13 amino acids. CDR3 nucleotide sequence: TGCAGCGTTGCTAGCGGGGAGTCCTACGAGCAGTACTTC. Amino acids: CSVASGESYEQYF.

This clonotype was detected only a few times. The chain uses TRBV9 and TRBJ2-7, with D perhaps TRBD2 (6 bases). V was trimmed by 1 base and J by 1 base, leaving 12 bases between them. Per germline, CDR1 SGDLS and CDR2 YYNGEE. The CDR3 is made up of 15 amino acids. In DNA, the CDR3 is TGTGCCAGCAGCGTAAAGTCAGGGAGGTCCTACGAGCAGTACTTC. As protein: CASSVKSGRSYEQYF.

This chain connects TRBV7-8 to TRBJ2-7; maybe TRBD1 (5 bases). CDR1 is SGHVS, CDR2 FQNEAQ, per germline. The CDR3 runs to 13 residues. V gave up 6 bases and J gave up 4 bases, with 13 bases separating them. CDR3 nucleotides: TGTGCCAGCAGGCACGACGCAGGGTACGAGCAGTACTTC. Translated: CASRHDAGYEQYF.

This clonotype has only a few counts. CDR3 in amino acids: CSASPGTDLNYGYTF. CDR3 in DNA: TGCAGTGCTAGCCCGGGGACCGATCTTAACTATGGCTACACCTTC. The chain is built from TRBV20-1 and TRBJ1-2, with D perhaps matching TRBD1 (5 bases). Trimming took off 3 bases at V and 1 base at J, with 15 bases between the two ends. CDR1 is DFQATT and CDR2 is SNEGSKA in the germline V gene (reference sequence). The CDR3 extends over 15 amino acids.

This clonotype was recorded many times. The chain couples TRBV7-8 to TRBJ2-7; 12 bases align to TRBD2. Germline V lookup: CDR1 SGHVS, CDR2 FQNEAQ. The junction had 8 bases not matched to a gene; V was cut back by 4 bases and J by 4 bases. The CDR3 contains 16 residues. The CDR3 is CASSSTGTSGYYEQYF. DNA of the CDR3: TGTGCCAGCAGCTCTACCGGGACTAGCGGGTATTACGAGCAGTACTTC.

This clonotype was recorded a few times. The V gene is TRBV2, the J gene TRBJ1-1; D may be TRBD1 (6 bases). The CDR3 spans 14 residues. Germline CDR1 SNHLY, CDR2 FYNNEI. Trimming pared 3 bases from V and 11 bases from J, leaving 19 bases between. CDR3 amino acids: CASSDGGGYLAAFF. CDR3 DNA sequence: TGTGCCAGCAGTGATGGTGGGGGCTACTTGGCGGCTTTCTTT.

The rearrangement links TRBV29-1 to TRBJ1-4; maybe TRBD1 (5 bases). The CDR3 length is 12 residues. Germline CDR1 and CDR2: SQVTM and ANQGSEA. V lost 7 bases, J lost 7 bases, and 13 bases lay in between. The CDR3 DNA is TGCAGCGGAGGGGAGTTTGGTGAAAAACTGTTTTTT. It specifies CSGGEFGEKLFF.

CDR3 DNA sequence: TGTGCCAGCAGCGGGGGACAGGGTCTAACAGATACGCAGTATTTT. Amino acids: CASSGGQGLTDTQYF. The chain combines TRBV7-3 with TRBJ2-3; 9 positions match TRBD1. CDR1 SGHTA and CDR2 FQGTGA come from the germline V gene. The CDR3 length is 15 residues. The V gene end was trimmed by 5 bases and the J gene end by 3 bases; junction bases not matched to a gene: 6.

This chain joins TRBV20-1 and TRBJ2-7, with D possibly matching TRBD2 (6 bases). Trimming pared 6 bases from V and 1 base from J, leaving 13 bases between. Germline V lookup: CDR1 DFQATT, CDR2 SNEGSKA (reference sequence). This CDR3 comprises 13 residues. The CDR3 region is CSALGSGSYEQYF. The CDR3, as DNA: TGCAGTGCCTTGGGGAGCGGGTCCTACGAGCAGTACTTC.

The chain employs TRBV3-1 and TRBJ2-1, with 8 bases aligning to TRBD2. The CDR3 covers 17 residues. The V gene's germline CDR1 is LGHDT and CDR2 YNNKEL (reference sequence). V dropped 4 bases and J dropped 1; count of bases not matched to a gene: 9. The CDR3 sequence is CASSLGRAGISYNEQFF. The CDR3 nucleotides are TGTGCCAGCAGCCTCGGGAGGGCAGGGATATCCTACAATGAGCAGTTCTTC.

This clonotype has just a few counts. The chain links TRBV20-1 to TRBJ2-1; 10 positions agree with TRBD1. The germline V gene encodes CDR1 DFQATT and CDR2 SNEGSKA (reference sequence). The CDR3 loop spans 14 amino acids. The V and J ends lost 6 bases and 9 bases, in that order; junction bases with no gene match: 11. The CDR3 nucleotides are TGCAGTGCGAACCCGGGACAGGGGCTCGTTGAGCAGTTCTTC. This sequence encodes CSANPGQGLVEQFF.

The V and J genes are TRBV29-1 and TRBJ1-2, with 7 bases identical to TRBD1. The CDR3 spans 11 residues. Germline loops: CDR1 SQVTM, CDR2 ANQGSEA. Here the CDR3 reads CGEGTEVGYTF. The CDR3 DNA is TGCGGCGAGGGGACAGAGGTGGGCTACACCTTC.

The sample holds a few counts of this clonotype. The chain uses TRBV29-1 and TRBJ2-7; a possible D gene is TRBD1 (7 bases). The CDR3 loop spans 16 amino acids. V was cut by 6 bases and J by 2 bases, with 23 bases left in between. CDR1 SQVTM and CDR2 ANQGSEA come from the germline V gene. The CDR3 loop is CSVDRRQGGGTYEQYF. The CDR3 DNA reads TGCAGCGTCGACAGACGACAGGGAGGAGGGACCTACGAGCAGTACTTC.

The chain is built from TRBV7-6 and TRBJ2-5, with D tentatively TRBD2 (6 bases). The CDR3 is 19 amino acids. The germline V and J ends were trimmed by 4 bases and 5 bases, with 29 bases remaining between them. CDR1 and CDR2 (germline): SGHVS, FNYEAQ. The CDR3 DNA is TGTGCCAGCAGCTGGGAGGCCGGGCAGGGCAGGGTCGTAGGGGAGACCCAGTACTTC. Translated: CASSWEAGQGRVVGETQYF.